Shown below are 13 T cell receptor beta chains from a single sample sequenced in a study of cytomegalovirus exposure and HLA in healthy donors. The PCR used 60 Vbeta and 13 Jbeta primers. This table comes from immunoSEQ multiplex PCR, and its TCRdb copy is limited to in-frame clones, with some not included. This table holds roughly 140,000 clones, 60% to 85% found once. The sequencing sample was made of PBMCs. The receptors shown here come from a male donor in good health and CMV-seronegative.

The chain employs TRBV5-1 and TRBJ2-7; D gene unclear. The germline V gene encodes CDR1 SGHRS and CDR2 YFSETQ. Trimming removed 0 bases from V and 6 bases from J, with 10 bases in between. The CDR3 totals 13 residues. CDR3 sequence: CASSLATAGEQYF. The CDR3 DNA reads TGCGCCAGCAGCTTGGCAACAGCAGGCGAGCAGTACTTC.

The table lists this clone with a few counts. J is TRBJ1-1 and V is TRBV5-4, with D possibly TRBD1 on 5 matching bases. Germline CDR1 is SGHNT and CDR2 is YYREEE (reference sequence). This CDR3 has 12 residues. V was trimmed by 3 bases and J by 4 bases, leaving 7 bases between them. The CDR3 DNA reads TGTGCCAGCAGCTGGGGGGGCACTGAAGCTTTCTTT. It yields the protein CASSWGGTEAFF.

CDR3 amino acids: CASSFRGGYNEQFF. CDR3 coding DNA: TGTGCCAGCAGCTTCCGGGGGGGCTACAATGAGCAGTTCTTC. The J gene is TRBJ2-1, the V gene TRBV7-8, with TRBD2 matching over 8 bases. This CDR3 contains 14 residues. Germline V CDR1 and CDR2: SGHVS, FQNEAQ. V was clipped by 3 bases and J by 3 bases; unmatched bases: 1.

The CDR3 reads CASSHTDYSGRAGEQFF. The CDR3 DNA follows: TGTGCCAGCAGCCACACAGACTATAGCGGGAGGGCAGGTGAGCAGTTCTTC. J is TRBJ2-1 and V is TRBV9, with 11 bases that match TRBD2. V shed 4 bases and J 9 bases; nucleotides not matched to a gene: 15. The CDR3 runs to 17 residues. Germline assignment: CDR1 SGDLS and CDR2 YYNGEE.

The chain combines TRBV9 with TRBJ1-1, with 8 bases that match TRBD1. Trimming removed 0 bases from V and 7 bases from J; junction bases left unmatched: 8. The germline gives CDR1 SGDLS, CDR2 YYNGEE. The CDR3 runs to 15 residues. The CDR3 region is CASSVAPGGDGEAFF. The CDR3 nucleotides are TGTGCCAGCAGCGTAGCCCCAGGGGGCGATGGTGAAGCTTTCTTT. Full variable domain (rest looked up from reference TRBV9 and TRBJ1-1): DSGVTQTPKHLITATGQRVTLRCSPRSGDLSVYWYQQSLDQGLQFLIQYYNGEERAKGNILERFSAQQFPDLHSELNLSSLELGDSALYFCASSVAPGGDGEAFFGQGTRLTVV.

This clone was seen more than once but under ten times. The J gene is TRBJ1-1, the V gene TRBV7-9, with D possibly matching TRBD1 (5 bases). V lost 6 bases to trimming and J lost 5 bases, with 16 bases between them. This CDR3 has 14 amino acids. From germline, CDR1 is SEHNR and CDR2 FQNEAQ (reference sequence). The CDR3 coding sequence is TGTGCCAGCAGTACCCAGGGATTCGGAACTGAAGCTTTCTTT. Translation gives CASSTQGFGTEAFF.

The genes are TRBV5-6 and TRBJ1-2; maybe TRBD1 (6 bases). Deletions cut 4 bases from V and 6 bases from J, with 28 bases between. The CDR3 spans 18 residues. From germline, CDR1 is SGHDT and CDR2 YYEEEE. CDR3 in amino acids: CASSQGTVMWAVRNGYTF. The CDR3 coding sequence is TGTGCCAGCAGCCAGGGGACGGTCATGTGGGCGGTTAGGAATGGCTACACCTTC.

The rearrangement uses TRBV5-8 and TRBJ2-1, with 9 bases matching TRBD2. Losses at the gene ends were 4 bases for V and 0 bases for J; bases not matched to a gene: 5. The CDR3 loop spans 16 amino acids. Germline assignment: CDR1 SGHTS and CDR2 YDEGEE. CDR3 protein: CASSLGSGGSYNEQFF. CDR3 DNA: TGTGCCAGCAGCCTAGGTAGCGGGGGCTCCTACAATGAGCAGTTCTTC.

This clone was recorded a few times. This chain uses TRBV7-6 with TRBJ2-5, with D possibly TRBD2 on 6 matching bases. CDR3 length: 15 residues. In germline, CDR1 is SGHVS, CDR2 FNYEAQ. V was clipped by 5 bases and J by 2 bases, with 15 bases between them. This chain's CDR3 is CASSPTFREQETQYF. The CDR3 region has the DNA TGTGCCAGCAGCCCCACCTTTCGGGAGCAAGAGACCCAGTACTTC.

This clone was found once. The genes are TRBV5-5 and TRBJ2-7; TRBD1 aligns across 7 bases. The junction had 8 bases not matched to a gene; V was cut back by 0 bases and J by 2 bases. Germline V gives CDR1 SGHKS, CDR2 YYEKEE (reference sequence). This CDR3 spans 16 amino acids. The CDR3 spells CASSLEVWDRAYEQYF. CDR3 sequence (DNA): TGTGCCAGCAGCTTGGAAGTTTGGGACAGAGCCTACGAGCAGTACTTC.

This clone was seen just once. The V gene is TRBV5-1, the J gene TRBJ1-4; no clear D. This CDR3 has 15 residues. Germline V CDR1 and CDR2: SGHRS, YFSETQ. V was cut by 1 base and J by 3 bases, with 10 bases left in between. This chain's CDR3 is CASSLYGEPNEKLFF. The CDR3, as DNA: TGCGCCAGCAGCTTGTACGGGGAGCCTAATGAAAAACTGTTTTTT.

This rearrangement joins TRBV5-6 to TRBJ2-5; no definite D call. CDR3 length: 14 residues. From germline, CDR1 is SGHDT and CDR2 YYEEEE. V lost 0 bases to trimming and J lost 2 bases, with 8 bases between them. The CDR3 coding sequence is TGTGCCAGCAGCTTGGGGCCAAGTCAAGAGACCCAGTACTTC. Amino acids: CASSLGPSQETQYF.

The genes are TRBV2 and TRBJ1-5; unclear D gene. This CDR3 region has 15 residues. Trimming removed 4 bases from V and 2 bases from J, with 12 bases in between. Germline loops: CDR1 SNHLY, CDR2 FYNNEI. CDR3 nucleotide sequence: TGTGCCAGCAGTGGACGGCTGGGAGGCAATCAGCCCCAGCATTTT. This sequence encodes CASSGRLGGNQPQHF.